This T cell receptor (beta chain) was recovered during a study of technical replicates of blood from a few donors. The repertoire was sequenced with immunoSEQ multiplex PCR; TCRdb's copy has only in-frame clones and lacks some. This table has some 57,000 clones, roughly nine tenths appearing once. Looked up from germline, CDR1 is MGHRA and CDR2 is YSYEKL. The germline V and J ends were trimmed by 1 base and 9 bases, with 12 bases remaining between them. The CDR3 runs 14 residues. The sequence was obtained from a human donor in good health. Some clones in this sample may be carry-over from other donors' samples. Input material: PBMCs. The chain carries TRBV4-1 and TRBJ2-2; D is unresolved. This CDR3 is CASSQGLDRRELFF. DNA for the CDR3: TGCGCCAGCAGCCAAGGGCTAGACCGCAGGGAGCTGTTTTTT.